Listed here are 27 T cell receptor beta chains from one sample, sequenced in a study of PD-1 blockade in classical Hodgkin lymphoma. The repertoire was sequenced with immunoSEQ multiplex PCR; TCRdb's copy has only in-frame clones and lacks some. The sample consists of 40,000 to 65,000 clones, roughly 86% of them appearing once. Time point indicated: cycle 4 day 1 (C4D1), after 6 weeks of nivolumab. Every one of the patients relapsed after autologous stem cell transplantation (brentuximab vedotin exposure was variable). The sequences come from peripheral blood mononuclear cells (PBMCs), collected before the fourth cycle of nivolumab. Receptors originate from a human donor with classical Hodgkin lymphoma.

This clone was observed once. This chain joins TRBV13 and TRBJ2-5, with 7 bases fitting TRBD2. This CDR3 region has 13 residues. With V trimmed by 3 bases and J by 5 bases, 3 bases remained unmatched. Germline CDR1 reads PRHDT; CDR2 reads FYEKMQ (reference sequence). The CDR3 loop is CASSFGGVETQYF. For the CDR3, the DNA is TGTGCCAGCAGCTTTGGGGGGGTGGAGACCCAGTACTTC.

The table lists this clone with a count of one. The V call is TRBV5-1, the J call TRBJ1-4; D unresolved. Germline V gene data show CDR1 as SGHRS and CDR2 as YFSETQ. Trimming took off 0 bases at V and 2 bases at J, with 8 bases between the two ends. This CDR3 is 15 amino acids long. The CDR3, as DNA: TGCGCCAGCAGCTTGGCACGGTTGACTAATGAAAAACTGTTTTTT. This sequence encodes CASSLARLTNEKLFF.

The genes are TRBV27 and TRBJ2-1, with 9 nucleotides matching TRBD2. Trimming cost V 5 bases and J 1 base; bases outside gene matches: 15. This CDR3 has 19 amino acids. Germline V lookup: CDR1 MNHEY, CDR2 SMNVEV (reference sequence). The CDR3 sequence is CASSISGRLAGKSYNEQFF. The CDR3 region has the DNA TGTGCCAGCAGTATCTCAGGGAGGCTAGCGGGAAAATCCTACAATGAGCAGTTCTTC.

By sample share, this clone is medium-sized (0.01 to 0.1%). Other DNA sequences within the sample encode an identical CDR3. The genes are TRBV20-1 and TRBJ2-1, with no clear D. CDR1 is DFQATT and CDR2 is SNEGSKA in the germline V gene (reference sequence). Trimming left V 6 bases short and J 7 bases short, with 7 bases between. The CDR3 has 10 amino acids. As DNA, the CDR3 is TGCAGTGCCCAGGAGAATGAGCAGTTCTTC. As protein: CSAQENEQFF.

The chain couples TRBV5-1 to TRBJ2-7, with 9 bases fitting TRBD1. Germline-derived CDR1 and CDR2 are SGHRS and YFSETQ. V trimming: 3 bases; J trimming: 3 bases; junction bases outside the gene matches: 13. The CDR3 spans 17 residues. CDR3 protein: CASSSPGQGSKGYEQYF. The CDR3 DNA sequence: TGCGCCAGCAGCTCGCCGGGACAGGGATCAAAGGGCTACGAGCAGTACTTC.

As DNA, the CDR3 is TGTGCCAGCAGTTTATCTTCCAGATTCACTGAAGCTTTCTTT. Translation gives CASSLSSRFTEAFF. The rearrangement joins TRBV27 to TRBJ1-1; D is ambiguous. CDR1 is MNHEY and CDR2 is SMNVEV in the germline V gene (reference sequence). V was trimmed by 0 bases and J by 4 bases, leaving 9 bases between them. CDR3 size: 14 residues.

The J gene is TRBJ1-2, the V gene TRBV10-2; 9 positions match TRBD1. V was pared by 4 bases and J by 6 bases, with 3 bases of the junction left unmatched. Germline values: CDR1 WSHSY, CDR2 SAAADI. This CDR3 spans 13 amino acids. The CDR3 nucleotides read TGCGCCAGCAGTGTAGACAGGGGGGATGGCTACACCTTC. Translated, it gives CASSVDRGDGYTF.

The table lists this clone with a count of one. The chain uses TRBV18 and TRBJ1-3; no clear D. V was pared by 3 bases and J by 0 bases, with 9 bases between. Per germline, CDR1 KGHSH and CDR2 LQKENI. CDR3 size: 15 residues. This CDR3 is CASSPYRYSGNTIYF. The CDR3 region has the DNA TGTGCCAGCTCACCCTACCGGTACTCTGGAAACACCATATATTTT.

V and J are TRBV4-3 and TRBJ2-7; D perhaps matches TRBD1 (5 bases). The germline gives CDR1 LGHNA, CDR2 YSLEER. V lost 3 bases, J lost 5 bases, and 11 bases lay in between. CDR3 length: 13 amino acids. The CDR3 nucleotides are TGCGCCAGCAGCCATGACAGTGGGAACGAGCAGTACTTC. It is translated as CASSHDSGNEQYF.

The chain combines TRBV19 with TRBJ2-5; D is tentatively TRBD1 or TRBD2 (5 bases each). The length of the CDR3 is 12 residues. Germline-derived CDR1 and CDR2 are LNHDA and SQIVND (reference sequence). The V and J ends lost 5 bases and 4 bases respectively, with 8 bases between them. CDR3 nucleotides: TGTGCCAGTAGTCGGGGCCGAGAGACCCAGTACTTC. Translating gives CASSRGRETQYF.

The chain is built from TRBV28 and TRBJ2-2; 9 nucleotides line up with TRBD1. The V segment lost 4 bases and the J segment 1 base; nucleotides outside the gene matches: 13. The CDR3 has 19 amino acids. The germline CDR1 and CDR2 sequences are MDHEN and SYDVKM. The CDR3 here is CASSSLKGTDRGNTGELFF. CDR3 bases: TGTGCCAGCAGTTCCTTAAAGGGGACGGACAGGGGGAACACCGGGGAGCTGTTTTTT.

The V call is TRBV7-9, the J call TRBJ1-4; TRBD1 is a possible D gene (5 bases). The ends were cut back, 1 base at V and 7 bases at J, with 13 bases in the middle. The CDR3 is made up of 15 amino acids. The V gene's germline CDR1 is SEHNR and CDR2 FQNEAQ (reference sequence). CDR3 in amino acids: CASSLGGEAGEKLFF. The CDR3 region has the DNA TGTGCCAGCAGCTTAGGAGGGGAAGCAGGTGAAAAACTGTTTTTT.

The V call is TRBV19, the J call TRBJ2-7; TRBD2 matches at 7 bases. Germline V lookup: CDR1 LNHDA, CDR2 SQIVND (reference sequence). The CDR3 runs to 13 residues. Trimming took 5 bases from V and 3 from J; bases not matched to a gene: 4. This CDR3 is CASSATSYYEQYF. In nucleotides, the CDR3 is TGTGCCAGTAGTGCGACTAGCTACTACGAGCAGTACTTC.

The chain joins TRBV5-1 to TRBJ1-2; a weak D match, TRBD1 (6 bases). V lost 0 bases, J lost 7 bases, and 13 bases lay in between. CDR3 length: 14 residues. Germline CDR1 and CDR2: SGHRS and YFSETQ. CDR3: CASSLVGAPGGYTF. Written as DNA, the CDR3 is TGCGCCAGCAGCTTGGTGGGGGCGCCCGGTGGCTACACCTTC.

A few counts support this clone. This chain joins TRBV21-1 and TRBJ2-5; the DNA was not compared with TRBD1, the D call given in the table. TRBV21-1 counts as a pseudogene. CDR3 length equals 14 residues. The CDR3 DNA reads as TGTGCCAGCAGCAAAGAACAGTTCCAAGAGACCCAGTACTTC. Its protein is CASSKEQFQETQYF.

This chain uses TRBV7-9 with TRBJ2-7; no clear D. The CDR3 is 12 amino acids. V was trimmed by 1 base and J by 5 bases, leaving 6 bases between them. Germline V gene lookup returns CDR1 SEHNR and CDR2 FQNEAQ (reference sequence). The DNA for the CDR3 is TGTGCCAGCAGCTTAGTAAACAACGAGCAGTACTTC. Residues: CASSLVNNEQYF.

The J gene is TRBJ2-1, the V gene TRBV5-8, with 10 bases matching TRBD2. CDR3 length equals 17 residues. Germline V gene data show CDR1 as SGHTS and CDR2 as YDEGEE. V shed 0 bases and J 3 bases; nucleotides not matched to a gene: 6. The CDR3, as DNA: TGTGCCAGCAGCTTGGAGGGTAGCGGGAGGTTCTACAATGAGCAGTTCTTC. This gives the protein CASSLEGSGRFYNEQFF.

This clone was seen just once. The chain is built from TRBV6-6 and TRBJ2-3; D gene uncertain. The CDR3 is 14 amino acids. The V gene's germline CDR1 is MNHNY and CDR2 SVGAGI (reference sequence). Trimming cost V 2 bases and J 2 bases, with 8 bases left between them. The CDR3 here is CASSYAISTDTQYF. CDR3 in DNA: TGTGCCAGCAGTTACGCTATCTCCACAGATACGCAGTATTTT.

J is TRBJ2-3 and V is TRBV7-6; D is ambiguous. Germline CDR1 reads SGHVS; CDR2 reads FNYEAQ. The CDR3 consists of 13 residues. V was cut by 5 bases and J by 6 bases, with 12 bases left in between. The CDR3 DNA sequence: TGTGCCAGCAGCCCGGTGGGCCCCGATACGCAGTATTTT. It specifies CASSPVGPDTQYF.

The chain carries TRBV29-1 and TRBJ2-3; 9 bases align to TRBD2. This CDR3 spans 13 amino acids. CDR1 SQVTM and CDR2 ANQGSEA come from the germline V gene. With V trimmed by 5 bases and J by 4 bases, 4 bases remained unmatched. In DNA, the CDR3 is TGCAGCGTTTTTAGCGGGAGTTCAGATACGCAGTATTTT. It codes for CSVFSGSSDTQYF.

This clone has just one count. The chain has TRBV19 and TRBJ2-7; a possible D gene is TRBD2 (5 bases). CDR3 length equals 14 residues. The germline V gene encodes CDR1 LNHDA and CDR2 SQIVND (reference sequence). Trimming removed 4 bases from V and 3 bases from J, with 13 bases in between. In DNA, the CDR3 is TGTGCCAGTAGTAGGACGGAAGGGAGCTACGAGCAGTACTTC. This gives the protein CASSRTEGSYEQYF.

The CDR3 coding sequence is TGTGCCAGCAGTCACCGGACAGGGTGCGAGCAGTACTTC. Encoded protein: CASSHRTGCEQYF. J is TRBJ2-7 and V is TRBV6-1; 8 bases line up with TRBD1. Losses at the gene ends were 5 bases for V and 6 bases for J; bases not matched to a gene: 6. Germline CDR1 is MNHNS and CDR2 is SASEGT. The CDR3 contains 13 residues.

This CDR3 reads CAISVGSYEQYF. The DNA for the CDR3 is TGTGCCATCAGTGTCGGGAGCTACGAGCAGTACTTC. The chain carries TRBV10-3 and TRBJ2-7; tentatively, D is TRBD2 (6 bases). Germline CDR1 is ENHRY and CDR2 is SYGVKD. The CDR3 has 12 residues. The V and J ends lost 4 bases and 3 bases respectively, with 7 bases between them.

This clone was detected only a few times. This chain links TRBV5-8 with TRBJ2-5; 9 nucleotides agree with TRBD2. Germline trimming cut 0 bases from V and 3 bases from J; bases unmatched to any gene: 3. CDR1 is SGHTS, CDR2 YDEGEE, per germline. CDR3 length: 15 residues. CDR3 sequence (DNA): TGTGCCAGCAGCTTGGGACTAGCGGTAGAAGAGACCCAGTACTTC. Protein product: CASSLGLAVEETQYF.

This clone was found a few times. The rearrangement joins TRBV6-1 to TRBJ1-1; D is unresolved. V dropped 1 base and J dropped 11 bases, with 11 bases sitting between them. The CDR3 sequence is 12 residues long. From germline, CDR1 is MNHNS and CDR2 SASEGT. Here the CDR3 reads CASSEGHAWAFF. The DNA for the CDR3 is TGTGCCAGCAGTGAAGGGCATGCCTGGGCTTTCTTT.

The chain is built from TRBV7-9 and TRBJ2-3; D is uncertain. The CDR3 totals 14 residues. V shed 1 base and J shed 5 bases, with 10 bases lying between them. CDR1 and CDR2 (germline): SEHNR, FQNEAQ (reference sequence). The DNA for the CDR3 is TGTGCCAGCAGCTTAGAGTCTCGCGGAGATACGCAGTATTTT. Translated: CASSLESRGDTQYF.

The chain combines TRBV7-2 with TRBJ1-2; D gene unclear. The CDR3 consists of 13 residues. V was shortened by 7 bases and J by 5 bases, with 14 bases between the two germline ends. CDR1 and CDR2 from the germline V gene are SGHTA and FQGNSA. The CDR3 region has the DNA TGTGCCAGCAACCAAGTTAGGTTGTATGGCTACACCTTC. Translated: CASNQVRLYGYTF.